This TCR beta chain derives from a study of regulatory T cells in long-lasting Graves disease. Study context: Patients with new Graves' disease had used antithyroid drugs below 3 months.

With respect to this clonotype: Its antigen remains unknown.

Germline CDR1 is DFQATT and CDR2 is SNEGSKA (reference sequence). V was clipped by 0 bases and J by 6 bases, with 6 bases between them. The CDR3 spans 12 residues. Time point indicated: newly diagnosed GD, antithyroid drugs for less than 3 months. Generation of the TCR library employed RNA extracted from PBMCs. Study-wide results and limits: Persistent disease favored TRBV28, TRBJ1-2 and TRBJ2-5.

Combining iRepertoire HTBI primers with Arm-PCR of CDR3 regions, the authors built TCR beta libraries. MiXCR, applied by TCRdb to the multiplex PCR reads, yields one record per CDR3 protein. This sample has approximately 560,000 distinct CDR3 sequences, with 16% found just once. The same sample was also used in a study of T cells in Graves' hyperthyroidism and ophthalmopathy. Per that paper: HTBI primers drove first-round RT-PCR of the TCR CDR3.

V usage is TRBV20-1 and J usage is TRBJ1-5, with unresolved D. This clonotype was sampled from a man younger than 35 with Graves disease. The sample here was peripheral blood mononuclear cells (PBMCs), taken at new diagnosis, from a patient treated with antithyroid drugs. CDR3 residues: CSAREPSQPQHF. CDR3 nucleotide sequence: TGCAGTGCTAGAGAGCCCTCTCAGCCCCAGCATTTT.